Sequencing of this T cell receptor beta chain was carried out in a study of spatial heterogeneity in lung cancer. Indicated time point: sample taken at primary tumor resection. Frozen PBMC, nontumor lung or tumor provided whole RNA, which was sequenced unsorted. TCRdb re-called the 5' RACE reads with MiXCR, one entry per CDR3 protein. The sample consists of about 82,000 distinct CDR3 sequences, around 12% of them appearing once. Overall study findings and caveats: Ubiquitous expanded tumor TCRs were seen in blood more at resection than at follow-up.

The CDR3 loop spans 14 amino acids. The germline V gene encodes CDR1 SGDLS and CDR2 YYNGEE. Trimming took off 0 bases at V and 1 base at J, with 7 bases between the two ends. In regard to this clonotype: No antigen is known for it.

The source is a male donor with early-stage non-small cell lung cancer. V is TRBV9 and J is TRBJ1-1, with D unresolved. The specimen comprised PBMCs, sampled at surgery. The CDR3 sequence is CASSVGHRNTEAFF. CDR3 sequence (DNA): TGTGCCAGCAGCGTAGGTCACCGGAACACTGAAGCTTTCTTT.